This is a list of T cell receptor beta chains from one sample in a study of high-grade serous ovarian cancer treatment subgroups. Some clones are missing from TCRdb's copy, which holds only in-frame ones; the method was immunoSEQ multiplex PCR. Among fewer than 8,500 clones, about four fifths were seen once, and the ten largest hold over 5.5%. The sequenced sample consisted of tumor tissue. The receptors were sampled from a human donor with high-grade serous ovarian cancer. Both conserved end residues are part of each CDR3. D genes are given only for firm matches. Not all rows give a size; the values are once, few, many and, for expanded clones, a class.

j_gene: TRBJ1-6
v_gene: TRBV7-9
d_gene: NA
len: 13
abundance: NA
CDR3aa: CASSLEGGSPLHF
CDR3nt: TGTGCCAGCAGCTTAGAGGGGGGTTCACCCCTCCACTTT

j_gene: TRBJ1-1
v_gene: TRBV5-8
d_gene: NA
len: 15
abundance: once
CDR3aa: CASSFRRIVRPEAFF
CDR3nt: TGTGCCAGCAGCTTCCGCCGGATAGTTCGCCCTGAAGCTTTCTTT

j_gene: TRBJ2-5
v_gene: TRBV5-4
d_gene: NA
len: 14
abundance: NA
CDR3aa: CASSPGAIQETQYF
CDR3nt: TGTGCCAGCAGCCCGGGGGCCATCCAAGAGACCCAGTACTTC

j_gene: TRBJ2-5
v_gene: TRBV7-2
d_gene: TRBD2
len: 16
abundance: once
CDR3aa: CASSLRAGGQGETQYF
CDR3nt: TGTGCCAGCAGCTTAAGGGCGGGAGGGCAAGGGGAGACCCAGTACTTC

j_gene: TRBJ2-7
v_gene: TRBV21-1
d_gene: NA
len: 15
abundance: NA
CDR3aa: CASIKGSGPSYEQYF
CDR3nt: TGTGCCAGCATCAAGGGAAGCGGGCCTTCCTACGAGCAGTACTTC

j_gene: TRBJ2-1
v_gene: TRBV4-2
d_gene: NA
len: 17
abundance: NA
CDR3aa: CASSQDQGGPPYNEQFF
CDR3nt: TGTGCCAGCAGCCAAGATCAAGGCGGGCCGCCCTACAATGAGCAGTTCTTC

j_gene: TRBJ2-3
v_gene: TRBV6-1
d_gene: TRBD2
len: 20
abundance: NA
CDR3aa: CASSEAPTSGSRGEEDTQYF
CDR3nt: TGTGCCAGCAGTGAAGCGCCGACTAGCGGGAGTAGGGGTGAGGAAGATACGCAGTATTTT

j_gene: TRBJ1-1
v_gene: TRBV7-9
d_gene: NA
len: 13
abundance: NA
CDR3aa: CASAMSSRPGAFF
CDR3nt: TGTGCCAGCGCCATGTCTTCACGGCCTGGAGCTTTCTTT

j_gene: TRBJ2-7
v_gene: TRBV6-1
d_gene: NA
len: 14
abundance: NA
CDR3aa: CASSSGPAEYEQYF
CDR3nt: TGTGCCAGCAGCTCGGGACCCGCTGAGTACGAGCAGTACTTC

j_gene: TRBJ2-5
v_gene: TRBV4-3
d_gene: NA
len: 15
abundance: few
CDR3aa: CASSRQPGLQETQYF
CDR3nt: TGCGCCAGCAGCCGGCAGCCGGGACTTCAAGAGACCCAGTACTTC

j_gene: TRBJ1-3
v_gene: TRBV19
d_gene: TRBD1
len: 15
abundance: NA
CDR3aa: CASSRTGGTGNTIYF
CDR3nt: TGTGCCAGTAGTCGAACAGGGGGCACCGGAAACACCATATATTTT

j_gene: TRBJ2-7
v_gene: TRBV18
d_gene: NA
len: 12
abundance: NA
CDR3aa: CASSPTSDEQYF
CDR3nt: TGTGCCAGCTCGCCGACTTCTGACGAGCAGTACTTC

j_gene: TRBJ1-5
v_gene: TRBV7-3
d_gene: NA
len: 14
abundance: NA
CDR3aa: CARKTGHRSQPQHF
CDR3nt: TGTGCCAGGAAAACAGGGCATCGGAGTCAGCCCCAGCATTTT

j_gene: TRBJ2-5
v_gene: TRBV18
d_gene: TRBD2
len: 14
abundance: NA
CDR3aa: CASSPGLAGESQYF
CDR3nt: TGTGCCAGCTCACCGGGACTAGCGGGAGAGTCCCAGTACTTC

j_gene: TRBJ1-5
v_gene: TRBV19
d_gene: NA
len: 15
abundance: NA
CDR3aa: CASSIGYRVRQPQHF
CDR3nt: TGTGCCAGTAGTATAGGCTACAGGGTAAGGCAGCCCCAGCATTTT

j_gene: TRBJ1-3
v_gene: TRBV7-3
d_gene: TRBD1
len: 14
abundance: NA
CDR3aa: CASSLTGAGNTIYF
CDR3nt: TGTGCCAGCAGCCTGACAGGGGCTGGAAACACCATATATTTT